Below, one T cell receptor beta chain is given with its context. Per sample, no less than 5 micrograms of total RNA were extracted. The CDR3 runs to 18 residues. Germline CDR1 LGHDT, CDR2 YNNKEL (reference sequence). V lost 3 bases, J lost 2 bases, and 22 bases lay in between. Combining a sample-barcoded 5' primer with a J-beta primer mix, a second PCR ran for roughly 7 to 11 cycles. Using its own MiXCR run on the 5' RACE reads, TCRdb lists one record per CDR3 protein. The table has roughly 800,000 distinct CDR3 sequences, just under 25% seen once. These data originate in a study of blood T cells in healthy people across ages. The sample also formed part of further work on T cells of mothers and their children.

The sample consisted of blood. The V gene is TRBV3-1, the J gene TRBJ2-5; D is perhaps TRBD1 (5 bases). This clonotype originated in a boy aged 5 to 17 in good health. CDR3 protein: CASSQGKAGQGLQETQYF. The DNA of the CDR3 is TGTGCCAGCAGCCAGGGAAAAGCAGGGCAGGGCCTACAAGAGACCCAGTACTTC.